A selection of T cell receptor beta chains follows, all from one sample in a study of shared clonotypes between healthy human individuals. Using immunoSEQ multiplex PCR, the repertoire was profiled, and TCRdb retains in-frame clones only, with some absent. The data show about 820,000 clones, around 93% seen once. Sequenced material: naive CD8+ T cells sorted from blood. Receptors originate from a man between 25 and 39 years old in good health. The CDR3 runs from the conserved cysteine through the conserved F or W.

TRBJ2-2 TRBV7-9 CASSVGRRGHTGELFF
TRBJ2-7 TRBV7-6 CASSLAPFSGLGEQYF
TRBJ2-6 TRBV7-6 CASSLSKGGGANVLTF
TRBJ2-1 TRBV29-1 CSVHGTSGSSYNEQFF
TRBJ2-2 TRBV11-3 CASSLSRVGQTGTNTGELFF
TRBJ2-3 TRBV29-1 CSAGTSGSGDTQYF
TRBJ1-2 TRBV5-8 CASSPDGRQWGGYTF
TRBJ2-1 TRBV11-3 CASSLAGQLERQFF
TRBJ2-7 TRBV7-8 CASSPSPGGSEQYF
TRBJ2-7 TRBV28 CASSRASVIRNEQYF
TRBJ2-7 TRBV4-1 CASSQVYTGEDTYEQYF
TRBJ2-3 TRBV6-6 CASSFTSGRTDTQYF
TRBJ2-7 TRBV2 CAIPGHGDYEQYF
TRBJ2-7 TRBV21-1 CASSNRDRGNCEQYF
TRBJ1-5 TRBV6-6 CASSLGPRINQPQHF
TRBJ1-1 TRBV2 CASSPRGGTEAFF
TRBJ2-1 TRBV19 CASSPSLGNEQFF
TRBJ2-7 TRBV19 CATDGTGPYEQYF
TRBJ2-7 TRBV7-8 CASSIGLAGELTYEQYF
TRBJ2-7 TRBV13 CASSASGSYEQYF
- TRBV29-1 CSVRNEQGYEQYF
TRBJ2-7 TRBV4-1 CASSNLPGLVNGEQYF
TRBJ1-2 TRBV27 CASSLGTGAGYTF
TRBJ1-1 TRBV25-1 CASSGRGLRGTEAFF
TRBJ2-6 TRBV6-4 CASSDGAGANVLTF
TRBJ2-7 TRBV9 CASRISDRANYEQYF
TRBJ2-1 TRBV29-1 CSVRGTRDEQFF
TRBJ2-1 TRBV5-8 CASSLLAADYNEQFF
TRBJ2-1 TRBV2 CASSAGLSGEQFF
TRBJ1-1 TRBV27 CASRGGRNTEAFF
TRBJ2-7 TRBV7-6 CASSSGLAGLGNEQYF
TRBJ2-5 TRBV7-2 CASSLAGRAYRGGETQYF
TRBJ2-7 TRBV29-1 CSVLAGLYEQYF
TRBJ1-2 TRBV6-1 CASSEEPPPAAGYGYTF
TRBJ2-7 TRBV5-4 CASSLAPGTGRYEQYF